This is a list of T cell receptor beta chains from one sample in a study of control samples from healthy donors and cancer patients. TCRdb's copy holds only in-frame clones and misses some; the assay was immunoSEQ multiplex PCR. The sample contains over 100,000 clones, roughly 92% of which appear only once. The sample was blood. The receptors originated from a man aged 18 to 29 in good health. CDR3s include the opening cysteine and the closing phenylalanine or tryptophan. A D gene is named only where the DNA matches it firmly. The size of a clone is reported for some rows only, either as once, few or many, or as a class for expanded clones.

. TRBJ1-2 12 TRBV19 . CASSFTEYGYTF TGTGCCAGTAGTTTCACCGAATATGGCTACACCTTC
TRBD1 TRBJ1-5 16 TRBV18 . CASSPAGTGGSQPQHF TGTGCCAGCTCACCTGCCGGGACAGGGGGTTCTCAGCCCCAGCATTTT
TRBD2 TRBJ2-1 12 TRBV2 . CAAGGSGDEQFF TGTGCCGCCGGGGGTAGCGGGGATGAGCAGTTCTTC
TRBD2 TRBJ2-1 15 TRBV3-1/TRBV3-2 . CASSQEPGLAGVQFF TGTGCCAGCAGCCAAGAGCCGGGACTAGCGGGGGTCCAGTTCTTC
TRBD1 TRBJ1-1 15 TRBV7-9 . CASSLTGQGGIGTFF TGTGCCAGCAGCCTCACGGGACAGGGGGGAATTGGAACTTTCTTT
. TRBJ2-2 15 TRBV27 . CASSLGNGVAGELFF TGTGCCAGCAGTTTGGGGAACGGGGTCGCCGGGGAGCTGTTTTTT
. TRBJ1-1 14 TRBV15 . CATRPGILNTEAFF TGTGCCACCAGACCCGGAATCCTGAACACTGAAGCTTTCTTT
. TRBJ2-2 15 TRBV9 . CASSAEGPRTGELFF TGTGCCAGCAGCGCGGAGGGCCCGAGAACCGGGGAGCTGTTTTTT
. TRBJ2-5 15 TRBV9 . CASSVAGADQETQYF TGTGCCAGCAGCGTAGCGGGGGCGGACCAAGAGACCCAGTACTTC
. TRBJ1-2 15 TRBV4-2 . CASSQVGTENYGYTF TGTGCCAGCAGCCAAGTGGGGACGGAGAACTATGGCTACACCTTC
. TRBJ2-5 13 TRBV14 . CASSQDGKETQYF TGTGCCAGCAGCCAAGACGGTAAAGAGACCCAGTACTTC
TRBD1 TRBJ2-5 12 TRBV2 once CASWDRKETQYF TGTGCCAGCTGGGACAGAAAAGAGACCCAGTACTTC
. TRBJ2-7 14 TRBV29-1 . CSPRDSNNTYEQYF TGCAGCCCCCGCGATAGTAATAACACCTACGAGCAGTACTTC
. TRBJ1-1 16 TRBV7-9 . CASSLVGGRLNTEAFF TGTGCCAGCAGCTTAGTTGGGGGGCGACTGAACACTGAAGCTTTCTTT